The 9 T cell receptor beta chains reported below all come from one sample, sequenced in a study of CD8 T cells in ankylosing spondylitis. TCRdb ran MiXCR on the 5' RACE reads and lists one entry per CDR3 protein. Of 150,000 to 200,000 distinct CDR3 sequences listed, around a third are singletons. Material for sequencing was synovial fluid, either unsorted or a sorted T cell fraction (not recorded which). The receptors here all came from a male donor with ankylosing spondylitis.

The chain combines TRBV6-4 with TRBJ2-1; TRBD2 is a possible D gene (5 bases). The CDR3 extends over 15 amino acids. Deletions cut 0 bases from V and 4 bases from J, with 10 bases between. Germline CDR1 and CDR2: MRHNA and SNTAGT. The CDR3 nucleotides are TGTGCCAGCAGTGACTCGGGAGAACCTTACAATGAGCAGTTCTTC. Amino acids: CASSDSGEPYNEQFF.

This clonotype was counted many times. Here the CDR3 DNA reads TGCAGTGCTTCATCTCGGGGGGTCGGGACTGAAGCTTTCTTT. It codes for CSASSRGVGTEAFF. The rearrangement joins TRBV20-1 to TRBJ1-1; maybe TRBD1 (5 bases). This CDR3 region has 14 residues. Germline assignment: CDR1 DFQATT and CDR2 SNEGSKA (reference sequence). With 5 bases removed from V and 5 bases from J, the gap between germline ends came to 18 bases.

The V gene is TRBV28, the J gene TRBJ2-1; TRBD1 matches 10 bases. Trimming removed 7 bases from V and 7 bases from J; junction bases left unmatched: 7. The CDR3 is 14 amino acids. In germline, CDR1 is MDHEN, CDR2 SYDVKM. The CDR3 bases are TGTGCCAGCAACGACAGGGGGCGGGGGAATGAGCAGTTCTTC. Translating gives CASNDRGRGNEQFF.

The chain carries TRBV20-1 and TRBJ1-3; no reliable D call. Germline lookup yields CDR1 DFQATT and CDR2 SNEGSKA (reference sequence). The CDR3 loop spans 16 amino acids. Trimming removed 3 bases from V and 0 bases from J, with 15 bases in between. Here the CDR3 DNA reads TGCAGTGCTAGCCCCCTCCGAGTTGACTCTGGAAACACCATATATTTT. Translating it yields CSASPLRVDSGNTIYF.

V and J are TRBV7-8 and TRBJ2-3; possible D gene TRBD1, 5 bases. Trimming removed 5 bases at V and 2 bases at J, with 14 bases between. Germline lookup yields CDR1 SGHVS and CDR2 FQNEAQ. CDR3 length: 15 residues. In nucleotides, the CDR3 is TGTGCCAGCAGCCGGCATCAGGGTCCCACAGATACGCAGTATTTT. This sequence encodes CASSRHQGPTDTQYF.

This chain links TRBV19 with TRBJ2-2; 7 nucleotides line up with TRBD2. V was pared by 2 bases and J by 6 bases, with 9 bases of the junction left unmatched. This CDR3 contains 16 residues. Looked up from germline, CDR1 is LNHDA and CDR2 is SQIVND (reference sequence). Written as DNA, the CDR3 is TGTGCCAGTAGTATAAAGTCGGGACTAAGACCCGGGGAGCTGTTTTTT. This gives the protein CASSIKSGLRPGELFF.

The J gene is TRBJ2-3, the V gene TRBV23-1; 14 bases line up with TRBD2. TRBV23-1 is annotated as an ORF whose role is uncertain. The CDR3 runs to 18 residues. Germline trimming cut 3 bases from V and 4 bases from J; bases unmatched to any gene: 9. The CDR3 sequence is CASSHSGGTSGRPDTQYF. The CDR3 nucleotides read TGCGCCAGCAGTCATTCAGGAGGGACTAGCGGGAGACCAGATACGCAGTATTTT.

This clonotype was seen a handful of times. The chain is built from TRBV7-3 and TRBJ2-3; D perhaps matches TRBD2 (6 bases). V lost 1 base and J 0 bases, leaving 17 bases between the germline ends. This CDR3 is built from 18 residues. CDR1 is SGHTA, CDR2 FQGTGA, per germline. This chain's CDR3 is CASSLMGSGGISTDTQYF. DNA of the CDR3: TGTGCCAGCAGCTTAATGGGTAGCGGTGGGATTAGCACAGATACGCAGTATTTT.

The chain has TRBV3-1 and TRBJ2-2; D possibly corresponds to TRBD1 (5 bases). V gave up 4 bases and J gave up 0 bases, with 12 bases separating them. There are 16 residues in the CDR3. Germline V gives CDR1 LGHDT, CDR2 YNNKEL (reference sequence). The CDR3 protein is CASSLGVPANTGELFF. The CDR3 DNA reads TGTGCCAGCAGCCTAGGGGTCCCCGCGAACACCGGGGAGCTGTTTTTT.